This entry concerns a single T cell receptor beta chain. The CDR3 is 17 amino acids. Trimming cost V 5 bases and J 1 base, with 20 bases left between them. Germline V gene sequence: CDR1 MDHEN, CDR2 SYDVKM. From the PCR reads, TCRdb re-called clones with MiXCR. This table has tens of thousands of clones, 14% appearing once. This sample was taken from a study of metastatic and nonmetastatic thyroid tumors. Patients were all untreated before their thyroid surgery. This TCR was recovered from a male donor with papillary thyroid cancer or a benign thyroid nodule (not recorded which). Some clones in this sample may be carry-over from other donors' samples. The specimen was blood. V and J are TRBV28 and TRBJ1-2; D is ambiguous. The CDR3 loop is CASSRTVLADHNYGYTF. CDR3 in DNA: TGTGCCAGCAGTCGCACAGTTTTGGCTGACCATAACTATGGCTACACCTTC.